This is a list of T cell receptor beta chains from one sample in a study of identical twins. TCRdb fed the 5' RACE reads into MiXCR, producing one record per CDR3 protein. The sample has fewer than 900,000 distinct CDR3 sequences; 21% are singletons. Another study also made use of these data, one on T cells expressing NK-cell markers.

Sequenced sample: PBMCs. The receptors originated from a woman between 18 and 30 years old in good health. Each CDR3 is given with its conserved first and last residue. D genes are given only for firm matches. Some rows mark clone size as missing; the rest say once, few, many or name a class of expanded clone.

DNA | CDR3 | V | size | J | D
TGCGCCAGCAGCCGCCCTGGGACGGACATGGAGCAGTTCTTC | CASSRPGTDMEQFF | TRBV4-3 | few | TRBJ2-1 | NA
TGTGCCAGCAAACAGGGAGGTCAGCCCCAGCATTTT | CASKQGGQPQHF | TRBV27 | NA | TRBJ1-5 | NA
TGCAGCGTTTCATTCCCGGAGGGGACCCAGTACTTC | CSVSFPEGTQYF | TRBV29-1 | NA | TRBJ2-5 | NA
TGTGCCATCAGGAGCGGGGTTTTGTTTACTGAAGCTTTCTTT | CAIRSGVLFTEAFF | TRBV7-9 | few | TRBJ1-1 | NA
TGTGCCACCAGCAGGGGCTCTGGACAGGGAAGCAATGAGCAGTTCTTC | CATSRGSGQGSNEQFF | TRBV15 | many | TRBJ2-1 | TRBD1
TGCAGTGCTACCAAGTTCGACACTGAAGCTTTCTTT | CSATKFDTEAFF | TRBV20-1 | many | TRBJ1-1 | NA
TGCAGTGCTCCGCAAATGGGGGAGAACACCGGGGAGCTGTTTTTT | CSAPQMGENTGELFF | TRBV20-1 | NA | TRBJ2-2 | NA
TGTGCCAGCAGCTCCTTTGACAGGGCAGGAGGCTACACCTTC | CASSSFDRAGGYTF | TRBV7-2 | NA | TRBJ1-2 | TRBD1
TGTGCCAGCAGCCAAGGGATGAATGAGCAGTTCTTC | CASSQGMNEQFF | TRBV3-1 | NA | TRBJ2-1 | NA
TGCAGCGTTGAGGTCGGGACAGATACGCAGTATTTT | CSVEVGTDTQYF | TRBV29-1 | many | TRBJ2-3 | NA
TGTGCCAGCGGAACTGGGGGCAATAATGAAAAACTGTTTTTT | CASGTGGNNEKLFF | TRBV12-3/TRBV12-4 | few | TRBJ1-4 | NA
TGTGCCAGCAGTTTCCGCGGGTTGAATGGTTTCTTT | CASSFRGLNGFF | TRBV28 | NA | TRBJ1-1 | NA
TGTGCCAGCAGCTCGACTCACCAGGGTATGGAGACCCAGTACTTC | CASSSTHQGMETQYF | TRBV7-8 | NA | TRBJ2-5 | NA
TGCAGCGTTGGCTTTAATGAAAAACTGTTTTTT | CSVGFNEKLFF | TRBV20-1 | NA | TRBJ1-4 | NA
TGCAGTGCTAGTCTCTTGGGAGGTGGGGGTCCAGATACGCAGTATTTT | CSASLLGGGGPDTQYF | TRBV20-1 | few | TRBJ2-3 | NA
TGCAGTGCTACCAAGGGCGAGCAGTTCTTC | CSATKGEQFF | TRBV20-1 | many | TRBJ2-1 | NA
TGTGCCAGCGGGACCTTGGGGGCATCCAGGGATACGCAGTATTTT | CASGTLGASRDTQYF | TRBV2 | NA | TRBJ2-3 | NA
TGTGCCAGCAGTCCCGGACAGGAGAGCACAGATACGCAGTATTTT | CASSPGQESTDTQYF | TRBV9 | few | TRBJ2-3 | TRBD1
TGTGCCACCAGCAGAGCTTCATTACCGGGACAGAAAGAGACCCAGTACTTC | CATSRASLPGQKETQYF | TRBV15 | NA | TRBJ2-5 | TRBD1
TGTGCCAGCAGTTTCGAACAGCGGGGGGGCCTGGATACGCAGTATTTT | CASSFEQRGGLDTQYF | TRBV6-2/TRBV6-3 | few | TRBJ2-3 | TRBD2
TGTGCCAGCAGAGTTTTGGGAATCAATGAGCAGTTCTTC | CASRVLGINEQFF | TRBV12-3/TRBV12-4 | many | TRBJ2-1 | NA
TGTGCCAGCAGTTTACGTGACGGGCAGAGGGGTTTCTTT | CASSLRDGQRGFF | TRBV12-3/TRBV12-4 | NA | TRBJ1-1 | NA